The T cell receptor (beta chain) described here comes from a study of blood T cell repertoires in COVID-19. With 1 base clipped from V and 3 bases from J, the junction kept 16 bases outside the gene matches. CDR1 and CDR2 (germline): SGHKS, YYEKEE (reference sequence). The CDR3 is 18 amino acids. Sequencing used immunoSEQ multiplex PCR; TCRdb keeps in-frame clones, though not all of them. The data show approximately 91,000 clones, approximately 77% seen once. Sequences were obtained from peripheral blood. The rearrangement joins TRBV5-5 to TRBJ2-7; 7 positions match TRBD1. The clonotype comes from a woman of 80 years or more with acute or convalescent COVID-19. The CDR3 here is CASSLLWGRTGAIYEQYF. In DNA form, the CDR3 reads TGTGCCAGCAGCTTGTTGTGGGGAAGGACAGGAGCGATCTACGAGCAGTACTTC.